The 5 T cell receptor beta chains given below trace back to one sample, sequenced in a study of blood T cell repertoires in COVID-19. Data came from immunoSEQ multiplex PCR; TCRdb stores just in-frame clones and leaves some out. The sample shows about 160,000 clones, 85% of them seen only once. Sequences were obtained from peripheral blood. These receptors originate from a human donor with acute or convalescent COVID-19. The donor label of this sample is uncertain.

This chain connects TRBV30 to TRBJ1-1; D is unresolved. V was clipped by 2 bases and J by 1 base, with 14 bases between them. Germline V gene lookup returns CDR1 GTSNPN and CDR2 SVGIG (reference sequence). This CDR3 has 15 amino acids. As DNA, the CDR3 is TGTGCCTGGAGTCCTCCCCCGGCGGGGAACACTGAAGCTTTCTTT. The encoded protein is CAWSPPPAGNTEAFF.

This clone was found many times. The chain combines TRBV7-2 with TRBJ1-1; D remains ambiguous. CDR3 size: 14 residues. Trimming pared 5 bases from V and 3 bases from J, leaving 13 bases between. Looked up from germline, CDR1 is SGHTA and CDR2 is FQGNSA. CDR3 bases: TGTGCCAGCAGCAAATCGGTACGCGACACTGAAGCTTTCTTT. Its translation is CASSKSVRDTEAFF.

The chain uses TRBV7-9 and TRBJ1-1; 9 bases match TRBD1. The germline V gene has CDR1 SEHNR and CDR2 FQNEAQ (reference sequence). The CDR3 consists of 15 residues. With V trimmed by 5 bases and J by 4 bases, 8 bases remained unmatched. As DNA, the CDR3 is TGTGCCAGCAGCCCCGGGACAGGGCACCTCACTGAAGCTTTCTTT. This codes for CASSPGTGHLTEAFF.

This clone was counted a few times. The V gene is TRBV20-1, the J gene TRBJ1-2; D is possibly TRBD1 (6 bases). Germline V gene sequence: CDR1 DFQATT, CDR2 SNEGSKA (reference sequence). This CDR3 has 15 amino acids. The germline V and J ends were trimmed by 3 bases and 4 bases, with 18 bases remaining between them. CDR3 nucleotides: TGCAGTGCTAGTGTCGGGAGGGGGGTAGGCTATGGCTACACCTTC. Translation gives CSASVGRGVGYGYTF.

The rearrangement uses TRBV29-1 and TRBJ1-1; D might be TRBD1 (5 bases). Germline CDR1 is SQVTM and CDR2 is ANQGSEA. This CDR3 has 12 residues. V lost 4 bases and J 8 bases, leaving 14 bases between the germline ends. DNA for the CDR3: TGCAGCGTTGTACCCAGGGCATCGGAAGCTTTCTTT. This translates into CSVVPRASEAFF.